The 17 T cell receptor beta chains presented below share a single source sample, sequenced in a study of blood T cell repertoires in COVID-19. TCRdb's table, derived via immunoSEQ multiplex PCR, lists solely in-frame clones and lacks some. The sample lists 100,000 to 150,000 clones, around 80% occurring once. Material: peripheral blood. The receptors were sampled from a man aged 70 or older with acute or convalescent COVID-19.

This clone was observed at least ten times. This chain's CDR3 is CASRSETLSYNEQFF. DNA of the CDR3: TGTGCCAGCAGATCAGAAACGCTCTCCTACAATGAGCAGTTCTTC. The chain carries TRBV11-2 and TRBJ2-1; D uncertain. The V gene lost 6 bases and the J gene lost 0 bases, with 12 bases spanning the gap. The CDR3 extends over 15 amino acids. Germline V gene lookup returns CDR1 SGHAT and CDR2 FQNNGV.

This clone was observed a few times. The chain links TRBV5-6 to TRBJ1-2; D possibly corresponds to TRBD1 (5 bases). The ends were cut back, 4 bases at V and 6 bases at J, with 19 bases in the middle. The CDR3 loop spans 15 amino acids. The germline gives CDR1 SGHDT, CDR2 YYEEEE. CDR3 protein: CASSLFAGGVHGYTF. The CDR3 DNA sequence: TGTGCCAGCAGCCTGTTCGCCGGGGGTGTCCATGGCTACACCTTC.

The sample holds many counts of this clone. The genes are TRBV5-6 and TRBJ1-1, with TRBD1 as a possible D gene (5 bases). Germline CDR1 reads SGHDT; CDR2 reads YYEEEE. V shed 3 bases and J shed 5 bases, with 23 bases lying between them. The CDR3 extends over 17 amino acids. CDR3 sequence: CASSYGLRARGRTEAFF. The DNA of the CDR3 is TGTGCCAGCAGCTATGGTTTGAGGGCGCGGGGGAGGACTGAAGCTTTCTTT.

The rearrangement links TRBV5-1 to TRBJ2-5; a possible D gene is TRBD2 (6 bases). Germline V gives CDR1 SGHRS, CDR2 YFSETQ. Trimming pared 4 bases from V and 1 base from J, leaving 20 bases between. CDR3 size: 17 residues. The CDR3 protein is CASSPPSAGSVQETQYF. The CDR3 region has the DNA TGCGCCAGCAGCCCACCGAGTGCGGGGTCGGTCCAAGAGACCCAGTACTTC.

The rearrangement uses TRBV5-1 and TRBJ1-1; 7 bases align to TRBD1. Germline loops: CDR1 SGHRS, CDR2 YFSETQ. The V and J ends lost 1 base and 2 bases, in that order; junction bases with no gene match: 8. The CDR3 is 16 amino acids. CDR3: CASSLTGAGGNTEAFF. The CDR3 DNA sequence: TGCGCCAGCAGCTTGACAGGGGCAGGAGGAAACACTGAAGCTTTCTTT.

The chain carries TRBV6-5 and TRBJ1-2; 7 bases match TRBD1. V lost 0 bases and J lost 6; bases outside the gene matches: 7. Germline V gives CDR1 MNHEY, CDR2 SVGAGI. This CDR3 has 15 amino acids. The CDR3 DNA is TGTGCCAGCAGTTACTCCAGACAGGGCGTAAATGGCTACACCTTC. Translated: CASSYSRQGVNGYTF.

This chain joins TRBV19 and TRBJ1-2; D might be TRBD1 (6 bases). The CDR3 extends over 12 amino acids. Deletions cut 6 bases from V and 8 bases from J, with 13 bases between. CDR1 and CDR2 (germline): LNHDA, SQIVND (reference sequence). CDR3 residues: CASSRGYLGYTF. The CDR3 DNA sequence: TGTGCCAGTAGCAGGGGCTATCTGGGCTACACCTTC.

The chain employs TRBV20-1 and TRBJ1-5, with D possibly matching TRBD1 (5 bases). The CDR3 covers 13 residues. V was cut by 3 bases and J by 7 bases, with 13 bases left in between. Germline CDR1 and CDR2: DFQATT and SNEGSKA (reference sequence). CDR3 sequence: CSASLGRGQPQHF. In DNA form, the CDR3 reads TGCAGTGCTAGTCTTGGGAGGGGACAGCCCCAGCATTTT.

The V call is TRBV5-1, the J call TRBJ1-2; the D gene is possibly TRBD1 (5 bases). The CDR3 consists of 12 residues. V lost 4 bases, J lost 8 bases, and 12 bases lay in between. Per the germline V gene, CDR1 is SGHRS and CDR2 is YFSETQ. The CDR3 nucleotides are TGCGCCAGCAGCGCGGAGGGGAGCGGCTACACCTTC. Translated, it gives CASSAEGSGYTF.

V gene TRBV6-4 combines with J gene TRBJ1-5; D not certain. Germline lookup yields CDR1 MRHNA and CDR2 SNTAGT. CDR3 length: 13 residues. V shed 6 bases and J shed 1 base, with 7 bases lying between them. Written as DNA, the CDR3 is TGTGCCAGCAGCCCCGAGAGCAATCAGCCCCAGCATTTT. This encodes CASSPESNQPQHF.

The chain joins TRBV4-2 to TRBJ1-2, with 8 bases lining up with TRBD1. Trimming removed 0 bases from V and 2 bases from J; junction bases left unmatched: 2. This CDR3 is 15 amino acids long. Looked up from germline, CDR1 is LGHNA and CDR2 is YNFKEQ. DNA of the CDR3: TGTGCCAGCAGCCAAGATCAGGGGGCAAACTATGGCTACACCTTC. This gives the protein CASSQDQGANYGYTF.

The V and J genes are TRBV7-9 and TRBJ2-7, with TRBD1 matching over 11 bases. CDR1 is SEHNR, CDR2 FQNEAQ, per germline (reference sequence). This CDR3 contains 15 residues. V lost 5 bases to trimming and J lost 3 bases; unmatched junction nucleotides: 6. CDR3 loop: CASSPAGTGGYEQYF. The CDR3 nucleotides are TGTGCCAGCAGCCCAGCCGGGACAGGGGGCTACGAGCAGTACTTC.

CDR3 coding DNA: TGTGCCAGCAGCCAGGGGGGAGAGACCCAGTACTTC. It codes for CASSQGGETQYF. The chain uses TRBV7-9 and TRBJ2-5, with a weak D call TRBD1 (7 bases). Trimming removed 5 bases from V and 4 bases from J, with 8 bases in between. The CDR3 spans 12 residues. Germline V CDR1 and CDR2: SEHNR, FQNEAQ (reference sequence).

The rearrangement links TRBV6-2 or TRBV6-3 to TRBJ2-2; TRBD2 agrees at 8 bases. CDR1 and CDR2 (germline): MNHEY, SVGEGT. CDR3 length: 14 amino acids. The V segment lost 6 bases and the J segment 7 bases; nucleotides outside the gene matches: 7. CDR3 DNA: TGTGCCAGCAGCTCCGGGACTAGTGTCGGGGAGCTGTTTTTT. The encoded protein is CASSSGTSVGELFF.

This clone was seen once. The chain carries TRBV6-5 and TRBJ1-6; unclear D gene. V lost 7 bases, J lost 5 bases, and 9 bases lay in between. The CDR3 sequence is 13 residues long. Germline V gene lookup returns CDR1 MNHEY and CDR2 SVGAGI. The DNA of the CDR3 is TGTGCCAGCACCGGGGAAAATAATTCACCCCTCCACTTT. Translation: CASTGENNSPLHF.

The chain recombines TRBV30 with TRBJ1-2; no clear D gene. Germline values: CDR1 GTSNPN, CDR2 SVGIG (reference sequence). The V and J ends lost 3 bases and 4 bases respectively, with 15 bases between them. CDR3 size: 14 residues. The CDR3 nucleotides read TGTGCCTGGAGCCCTAGGTGGTATGTCTATGGCTACACCTTC. Encoded protein: CAWSPRWYVYGYTF. The full variable domain, its missing parts supplied by reference TRBV30 and TRBJ1-2, is SQTIHQWPATLVQPVGSPLSLECTVEGTSNPNLYWYRQAAGRGLQLLFYSVGIGQISSEVPQNLSASRPQDRQFILSSKKLLLSDSGFYLCAWSPRWYVYGYTFGSGTRLTVV.

V gene TRBV6-1 combines with J gene TRBJ1-3; D is perhaps TRBD1 (5 bases). Germline loops: CDR1 MNHNS, CDR2 SASEGT. The CDR3 length is 16 residues. V was trimmed by 3 bases and J by 0 bases, leaving 12 bases between them. Here the CDR3 DNA reads TGTGCCAGCAGTGATTCCTACAGGATCTCTGGAAACACCATATATTTT. Its translation: CASSDSYRISGNTIYF.